Sequencing of this TCR beta chain was carried out in a study of T cells in Graves' hyperthyroidism and ophthalmopathy. Study results and limitations: Researchers report that a 13 V-J model separated ophthalmopathy from stable hyperthyroidism.

Worth noting for this clonotype: Its antigen remains unidentified.

Amplification yielded TCR beta CDR3 regions, with RNA transcripts as the source. When the TCR CDR3 underwent first-round RT-PCR, the HTBI primer set was used. Each CDR3 protein gets one entry after TCRdb re-called the multiplex PCR reads with MiXCR. The data show approximately 400,000 distinct CDR3 sequences, roughly 19% seen once. CDR3 length: 13 residues. Trimming left V 3 bases short and J 4 bases short, with 8 bases between. Looked up from germline, CDR1 is KGHDR and CDR2 is SFDVKD. The TCR originated in a woman between 18 and 30 years old with Graves' hyperthyroidism. The sequenced sample was blood. The V gene is TRBV24-1, the J gene TRBJ1-1, with D uncertain. The DNA for the CDR3 is TGTGCCACCAGTGATGAGGGCGGCACTGAAGCTTTCTTT. Encoded protein: CATSDEGGTEAFF.